This entry lists 25 T cell receptor beta chains sequenced from one sample in a study of T cell changes during pregnancy in multiple sclerosis. The protocol was immunoSEQ multiplex PCR, while the TCRdb copy is restricted to in-frame clones and leaves out a portion. This sample has about 45,000 clones; roughly 93% occur once, and the top ten carry around 1.5%. The sample comprised PBMCs (not recorded whether the cells were cultured). Receptors were obtained from a female donor with multiple sclerosis, enrolled in a pregnancy study.

The chain combines TRBV27 with TRBJ2-7; 8 bases fit TRBD2. Trimming at V came to 5 bases and at J to 4 bases, leaving 4 bases not matched to a gene. The germline gives CDR1 MNHEY, CDR2 SMNVEV (reference sequence). The CDR3 is 13 residues long. The CDR3 loop reads CASSSGSRYEQYF. The CDR3 DNA reads TGTGCCAGCAGTAGCGGGAGTAGGTACGAGCAGTACTTC.

The chain links TRBV4-3 to TRBJ2-6; D tentatively fits TRBD1 or TRBD2 (6 bases each). CDR3 size: 16 residues. CDR1 and CDR2 (germline): LGHNA, YSLEER. Trimming took off 0 bases at V and 6 bases at J, with 12 bases between the two ends. For the CDR3, the DNA is TGCGCCAGCAGCCAAGATTCGGGGGCGGAGGCCAACGTCCTGACTTTC. Translated, it gives CASSQDSGAEANVLTF.

The chain has TRBV7-9 and TRBJ1-5; D call uncertain. CDR3 size: 16 residues. Germline values: CDR1 SEHNR, CDR2 FQNEAQ (reference sequence). Trimming removed 2 bases from V and 2 bases from J, with 13 bases in between. The CDR3 region has the DNA TGTGCCAGCAGCTTATTTGGGATTGGAGGCAATCAGCCCCAGCATTTT. It encodes CASSLFGIGGNQPQHF.

Only a few counts were recorded for this clone. V is TRBV4-3 and J is TRBJ1-5, with a weak D call TRBD1 (6 bases). CDR1 LGHNA and CDR2 YSLEER come from the germline V gene. This CDR3 region has 15 residues. V shed 0 bases and J shed 5 bases, with 11 bases lying between them. CDR3 sequence: CASSQDRGSYQPQHF. CDR3 DNA: TGCGCCAGCAGCCAAGACAGGGGAAGTTATCAGCCCCAGCATTTT.

The chain employs TRBV28 and TRBJ2-7; no reliable D call. CDR1 is MDHEN, CDR2 SYDVKM, per germline. Trimming removed 1 base from V and 2 bases from J, with 9 bases in between. This CDR3 has 14 residues. The CDR3 nucleotides read TGTGCCAGCAGTTTATCGGACGGTCCCTACGAGCAGTACTTC. Translation gives CASSLSDGPYEQYF.

The V call is TRBV11-2, the J call TRBJ1-2, with a tentative D call TRBD1 (6 bases). The CDR3 has 12 amino acids. V was clipped by 2 bases and J by 6 bases, with 7 bases between them. Germline assignment: CDR1 SGHAT and CDR2 FQNNGV. CDR3 sequence (DNA): TGTGCCAGCAGCTTATCAGGGGATGGCTACACCTTC. Amino acid sequence: CASSLSGDGYTF.

The chain links TRBV5-4 to TRBJ2-7, with 9 bases that match TRBD2. Germline V gene sequence: CDR1 SGHNT, CDR2 YYREEE (reference sequence). This CDR3 is built from 14 residues. With V trimmed by 5 bases and J by 7 bases, 10 bases remained unmatched. CDR3 sequence: CASRQDSGSREQYF. DNA for the CDR3: TGTGCCAGCAGGCAAGATAGCGGGAGCAGGGAGCAGTACTTC. Supplemented by reference TRBV5-4 and TRBJ2-7, the full variable domain reads ETGVTQSPTHLIKTRGQQVTLRCSSQSGHNTVSWYQQALGQGPQFIFQYYREEENGRGNFPPRFSGLQFPNYSSELNVNALELDDSALYLCASRQDSGSREQYFGPGTRLTVT.

The rearrangement uses TRBV23-1 and TRBJ2-3; 13 nucleotides line up with TRBD2. TRBV23-1 is an open reading frame whose function is uncertain. Trimming took 4 bases from V and 0 from J; bases not matched to a gene: 7. The CDR3 is 18 amino acids. The CDR3: CASSPTSGRAISTDTQYF. CDR3 DNA: TGCGCCAGCAGTCCTACTAGCGGGAGGGCCATTAGCACAGATACGCAGTATTTT.

The rearrangement links TRBV28 to TRBJ2-1; TRBD2 aligns across 10 bases. V lost 5 bases and J lost 4; bases outside the gene matches: 5. The germline CDR1 and CDR2 sequences are MDHEN and SYDVKM. The CDR3 totals 15 residues. CDR3 sequence reads: CASSETSGLYNEQFF. The CDR3 DNA sequence: TGTGCCAGCAGTGAGACTAGCGGGTTATACAATGAGCAGTTCTTC.

The sample holds a few counts of this clone. The chain links TRBV28 to TRBJ2-7; D is unclear. Germline CDR1 MDHEN, CDR2 SYDVKM. Trimming removed 2 bases at V and 0 bases at J, with 11 bases between. The CDR3 loop spans 15 amino acids. This chain's CDR3 is CASSLVGPGSYEQYF. Here the CDR3 DNA reads TGTGCCAGCAGTTTAGTAGGGCCCGGCTCCTACGAGCAGTACTTC.

This chain connects TRBV2 to TRBJ1-4; D remains unclear. In germline, CDR1 is SNHLY, CDR2 FYNNEI. The CDR3 has 15 amino acids. The germline V and J ends were trimmed by 5 bases and 0 bases, with 10 bases remaining between them. Here the CDR3 reads CASSSSGATNEKLFF. CDR3 DNA: TGTGCCAGCAGTTCAAGCGGAGCAACTAATGAAAAACTGTTTTTT. The full variable domain, its missing parts supplied by reference TRBV2 and TRBJ1-4, is EPEVTQTPSHQVTQMGQEVILRCVPISNHLYFYWYRQILGQKVEFLVSFYNNEISEKSEIFDDQFSVERPDGSNFTLKIRSTKLEDSAMYFCASSSSGATNEKLFFGSGTQLSVL.

This clone was detected only once. V and J are TRBV27 and TRBJ1-2; tentatively, D is TRBD1 (5 bases). V shed 5 bases and J shed 5 bases, with 12 bases lying between them. There are 13 residues in the CDR3. Germline assignment: CDR1 MNHEY and CDR2 SMNVEV (reference sequence). CDR3: CASSHGTAYGYTF. CDR3 sequence (DNA): TGTGCCAGCAGTCACGGGACGGCGTATGGCTACACCTTC.

The CDR3 reads CASSLQHLSFSSYEQYF. The CDR3 DNA sequence: TGCGCCAGCAGCCTCCAACACCTATCCTTCAGCTCCTACGAGCAGTACTTC. The chain is built from TRBV4-3 and TRBJ2-7; D call uncertain. CDR3 length: 17 amino acids. Germline values: CDR1 LGHNA, CDR2 YSLEER. V was trimmed by 4 bases and J by 0 bases, leaving 19 bases between them.

J is TRBJ1-5 and V is TRBV6-1; D gene unclear. The V gene lost 3 bases and the J gene lost 0 bases, with 3 bases spanning the gap. The germline CDR1 and CDR2 sequences are MNHNS and SASEGT. This CDR3 contains 13 residues. CDR3 DNA sequence: TGTGCCAGCAGTGATTTTAGCAATCAGCCCCAGCATTTT. It codes for CASSDFSNQPQHF.

J is TRBJ2-7 and V is TRBV27; the match to TRBD1 covers 12 bases. CDR1 is MNHEY, CDR2 SMNVEV, per germline (reference sequence). V dropped 6 bases and J dropped 6; count of bases not matched to a gene: 6. CDR3 length equals 14 residues. The CDR3 reads CASRLGQGAVEQYF. The CDR3 bases are TGTGCCAGCAGACTGGGACAGGGGGCGGTCGAGCAGTACTTC.

The chain employs TRBV4-3 and TRBJ2-1; no definite D call. Germline lookup yields CDR1 LGHNA and CDR2 YSLEER. Trimming cost V 5 bases and J 8 bases, with 16 bases left between them. CDR3 size: 14 residues. The CDR3 sequence is CASSSQLGDDEQFF. Written as DNA, the CDR3 is TGCGCCAGCAGCTCGCAGCTAGGCGACGATGAGCAGTTCTTC.

The genes are TRBV4-3 and TRBJ1-2, with D possibly matching TRBD1 (5 bases). The V and J ends lost 5 bases and 8 bases respectively, with 21 bases between them. This CDR3 spans 15 amino acids. Germline V gene sequence: CDR1 LGHNA, CDR2 YSLEER. CDR3: CASSLDPGTPWGYTF. CDR3 sequence (DNA): TGCGCCAGCAGCTTGGATCCGGGGACCCCCTGGGGCTACACCTTC.

This sequence joins TRBV5-1 and TRBJ2-1; 9 bases map to TRBD1. CDR1 is SGHRS, CDR2 YFSETQ, per germline. The CDR3 runs to 13 residues. J lost 9 bases, V lost 4 bases, and 5 bases had no gene match. CDR3 DNA: TGCGCCAGCAGCAGGGGGACAGGGCGTGAGCAGTTCTTC. Its translation: CASSRGTGREQFF.

The V call is TRBV5-5, the J call TRBJ1-5; the match to TRBD1 covers 7 bases. V was pared by 0 bases and J by 3 bases, with 3 bases of the junction left unmatched. In germline, CDR1 is SGHKS, CDR2 YYEKEE (reference sequence). The CDR3 contains 15 residues. Written as DNA, the CDR3 is TGTGCCAGCAGCTTGGGTGGGACAGTCAATCAGCCCCAGCATTTT. The encoded protein is CASSLGGTVNQPQHF.

This rearrangement joins TRBV25-1 to TRBJ2-5; D uncertain. The V end lost 7 bases, the J end lost 1 base, and 13 bases lay between the germline ends. The CDR3 runs to 14 residues. Germline values: CDR1 MGHDK, CDR2 SYGVNS. The CDR3 DNA sequence: TGTGCCAGCACTACCAACGTGGCCCAAGAGACCCAGTACTTC. This translates into CASTTNVAQETQYF. Drawing the rest from reference TRBV25-1 and TRBJ2-5, the complete variable domain is EADIYQTPRYLVIGTGKKITLECSQTMGHDKMYWYQQDPGMELHLIHYSYGVNSTEKGDLSSESTVSRIRTEHFPLTLESARPSHTSQYLCASTTNVAQETQYFGPGTRLLVL.

The chain is built from TRBV28 and TRBJ1-1; a possible D gene is TRBD1 (6 bases). Trimming took 6 bases from V and 0 from J, leaving 14 bases between them. CDR1 and CDR2 from the germline V gene are MDHEN and SYDVKM. The CDR3 extends over 15 amino acids. As DNA, the CDR3 is TGTGCCAGCAGGACGGCAGGGGCTATGAACACTGAAGCTTTCTTT. Encoded protein: CASRTAGAMNTEAFF.

The chain links TRBV19 to TRBJ2-7; 8 nucleotides align to TRBD1. Germline lookup yields CDR1 LNHDA and CDR2 SQIVND (reference sequence). With 9 bases clipped from V and 5 bases from J, the junction kept 6 bases outside the gene matches. The CDR3 runs 12 residues. CDR3 loop: CARDSDRDEQYF. CDR3 nucleotides: TGTGCCAGGGACTCGGACAGGGACGAGCAGTACTTC.

This clone is termed medium-sized (0.01 to 0.1%). The V gene is TRBV5-5, the J gene TRBJ1-2; D is unclear. The V gene lost 0 bases and the J gene lost 4 bases, with 1 base spanning the gap. The CDR3 is made up of 11 amino acids. Germline V gives CDR1 SGHKS, CDR2 YYEKEE (reference sequence). As DNA, the CDR3 is TGTGCCAGCAGCTTGGGCTATGGCTACACCTTC. Translation: CASSLGYGYTF. Full variable domain (outside the CDR3, taken from reference TRBV5-5 and TRBJ1-2): DAGVTQSPTHLIKTRGQQVTLRCSPISGHKSVSWYQQVLGQGPQFIFQYYEKEERGRGNFPDRFSARQFPNYSSELNVNALLLGDSALYLCASSLGYGYTFGSGTRLTVV.

Worth noting for this clone: Sequence at one end of the junction differs from germline and may be a read error. The chain joins TRBV7-7 to TRBJ2-1; possible D gene TRBD2, 6 bases. Germline V CDR1 and CDR2: SSHAT, FNYEAQ (reference sequence). The CDR3 spans 16 residues. The CDR3: CASSLQPGESFNEQFF. CDR3 bases: TGTGCTAGCAGCTTACAGCCGGGAGAGTCTTTCAATGAGCAGTTCTTC.

The chain couples TRBV7-6 to TRBJ2-7; unclear D gene. Germline values: CDR1 SGHVS, CDR2 FNYEAQ. This CDR3 spans 15 amino acids. With 0 bases removed from V and 3 bases from J, the gap between germline ends came to 12 bases. As DNA, the CDR3 is TGTGCCAGCAGCTTAGCCGAAGAGGCTGGCTACGAGCAGTACTTC. It translates to CASSLAEEAGYEQYF. The variable domain in full, with the rest retrieved from reference TRBV7-6 and TRBJ2-7, is GAGVSQSPRYKVTKRGQDVALRCDPISGHVSLYWYRQALGQGPEFLTYFNYEAQQDKSGLPNDRFSAERPEGSISTLTIQRTEQRDSAMYRCASSLAEEAGYEQYFGPGTRLTVT.